This T cell receptor beta chain was observed in a study of Ad26.COV2.S vaccination and SARS-CoV-2 variants. As for the study in general: Intramuscularly, Ad26.COV2.S was given either once or twice, 56 days apart.

CDR1 and CDR2 from the germline V gene are SGHTA and FQGNSA. The CDR3 sequence is 16 residues long. Unmatched junction bases numbered 10, after V lost 5 bases and J lost 6 bases. Here immunoSEQ multiplex PCR was the method, and the copy in TCRdb shows in-frame clones only, minus some. There are hundreds of thousands of clones in the sample; approximately 86% occur only once, and roughly a tenth lies in the top ten. Regarding treatment: some 20 received Ad26.COV2.S at low or high dose, single or two shots; 5 received placebo; per-sample allocation not given. Day 63 after the first injection of vaccine or placebo was the sampling time. Vaccination used an Ad26 vector expressing Wuhan-strain SARS-CoV-2 spike. For this clone: Its antigen remains unknown.

Study results and limitations: Measurements of TCR breadth and depth may have given underestimates of the total T cell responses.

The chain employs TRBV7-2 and TRBJ1-5; 10 bases align to TRBD1. The sequence was collected from a person between 18 and 65 years old who received the Ad26.COV2.S COVID-19 vaccine or a placebo. Sequencing was performed on peripheral blood, taken in a trial of Ad26.COV2.S vaccine versus placebo. The CDR3 bases are TGTGCCAGCAGCACCACCCCGGGACAGGGGAGTCAGCCCCAGCATTTT. Its translation is CASSTTPGQGSQPQHF.